What follows is one T cell receptor (beta chain) and its context. The antigen this receptor binds is unknown. No base qualities exist here, and no much larger clone lies one base off it. V and J are trimmed by 5 bases and 0 bases, and the gene matches miss 5 bases of the junction. The cysteine opens and the phenylalanine closes a CDR3 of 16 amino acids. The kept DNA is CDR3 alone, 48 bases in frame from the first base. The germline V gene encodes CDR1 LGHDT and CDR2 YNNKEL (reference sequence). Each collaborating institution followed its own protocols to collect whole blood in K2EDTA tubes. For TCRbeta analysis, collaborators shipped samples in one of three forms: frozen whole blood, isolated PBMCs, or DNA extracted from either of those sample types. These data come from a study of blood T cell repertoires in COVID-19 (dated by TCRdb to 2019 to 2021). In terms of the full investigation: Samples from collaborators originated in the United States, Italy and Spain and spanned both the acute and convalescent phases of COVID-19. Sample metadata almost always included a de-identified subject ID, COVID-19 status, age in years and sex. Where available, HLA class I and class II types were taken from metadata supplied by the sample provider and were not determined by assay-based typing. The samples were drawn from the first 160 participants of the ongoing ImmuneRACE study and from roughly 1,300 subjects provided by 6 global collaborators. The repertoires were released in a freely available public database meant as a resource for research on the immune response to SARS-CoV-2. The dataset comprised deeply sampled blood TCRbeta repertoires from subjects exposed to, actively infected with, or recovered from COVID-19. The material from the prospective study consisted of cDNA or gDNA derived from T cells, B-cell-depleted T cells, or PBMCs.

On the study overall, not on this receptor specifically: The quantity of clinical and demographic metadata differed by source and by participant and was supplied without curation.

TCRbeta CDR3 regions were amplified from genomic DNA by means of the immunoSEQ Assay, a bias-controlled multiplex PCR. As for the original processing: The number of nucleated cells in each sample was estimated from the amplification of reference gene primers within the assay. To quantify the absolute abundance of each unique TCRbeta CDR3 rearrangement, sequence reads were collapsed and filtered. For each sample, productive Simpson clonality was calculated as the square root of Simpson's diversity index across productive rearrangements. TCRdb limited this immuneACCESS table to in-frame rearrangements with V and J called. A share of clones is missing; checked studies link under half to unresolved V genes, and the rest is unexplained. The V and J calls and clone size come from that table; D and trimming were worked out from the DNA. Across this sample there are about 67,000 clones, with 87% seen only once. The ten top clones hold 6.5% to 8.5% of the sample.

Sequenced sample: peripheral blood. This receptor was obtained from a man aged 45-65 years with active COVID-19. In this chain, TRBV3-1 (or the pseudogene TRBV3-2) is recombined with TRBJ2-1; TRBD2 agrees with 9 junctional bases. The nucleotides read TGTGCCAGCAGCAATGTAGCGGGGGCCTCCTACAATGAGCAGTTCTTC. Its protein product is CASSNVAGASYNEQFF.